One and the same sample provided the 27 T cell receptor beta chains below, sequenced in a study of blood T cell repertoires in COVID-19. The data were produced by immunoSEQ multiplex PCR, yet TCRdb's version contains in-frame clones alone and is incomplete. In the table there are approximately 240,000 clones, about 88% of which are singletons. The sequenced sample consisted of peripheral blood. Receptors were obtained from a woman in her 40s who had recovered from COVID-19.

The chain carries TRBV4-1 and TRBJ1-5; D remains unclear. Trimming stripped 4 bases from V and 2 bases from J, with 9 bases between. Germline V gene sequence: CDR1 MGHRA, CDR2 YSYEKL. The CDR3 length is 14 residues. CDR3 sequence: CASSPGKGNQPQHF. In DNA, the CDR3 is TGCGCCAGCAGCCCGGGAAAGGGCAATCAGCCCCAGCATTTT.

J is TRBJ2-3 and V is TRBV5-1; 8 positions agree with TRBD1. This CDR3 is 16 amino acids long. Per germline, CDR1 SGHRS and CDR2 YFSETQ. V lost 4 bases, J lost 1 base, and 8 bases stayed unmatched. In nucleotides, the CDR3 is TGCGCCAGCAGCACCCGGACAGGGTTGCGCACAGATACGCAGTATTTT. It translates to CASSTRTGLRTDTQYF.

This chain links TRBV28 with TRBJ1-2; 9 bases agree with TRBD1. The CDR3 spans 15 residues. Germline CDR1 and CDR2: MDHEN and SYDVKM. V lost 6 bases to trimming and J lost 5 bases; unmatched junction nucleotides: 10. The CDR3 bases are TGTGCCAGCAGGCCGGGACAGGGTGATTGGTATGGCTACACCTTC. Translation: CASRPGQGDWYGYTF.

The gene calls are TRBV7-2 and TRBJ1-4; D may be TRBD1 (6 bases). From germline, CDR1 is SGHTA and CDR2 FQGNSA. Trimming left V 6 bases short and J 2 bases short, with 13 bases between. The CDR3 loop spans 15 amino acids. CDR3 nucleotides: TGTGCCAGCAGAACCCAACAGGGTACTAATGAAAAACTGTTTTTT. Its protein product is CASRTQQGTNEKLFF.

This chain links TRBV11-2 with TRBJ2-7, with 8 bases lining up with TRBD2. The germline V gene encodes CDR1 SGHAT and CDR2 FQNNGV. The junction had 13 bases not matched to a gene; V was cut back by 1 base and J by 2 bases. CDR3 length: 18 residues. The CDR3 region is CASSLASGFLGGAYEQYF. The CDR3 DNA is TGTGCCAGCAGCTTAGCTAGCGGGTTTCTCGGCGGGGCCTACGAGCAGTACTTC.

The V and J genes are TRBV15 and TRBJ2-7, with D uncertain. CDR1 is LNHNV, CDR2 YYDKDF, per germline (reference sequence). V lost 0 bases to trimming and J lost 6 bases, with 9 bases between them. The CDR3 consists of 13 residues. CDR3 amino acids: CATSREEYGEQYF. The CDR3 nucleotides are TGTGCCACCAGCAGAGAGGAGTACGGCGAGCAGTACTTC.

The V gene is TRBV5-1, the J gene TRBJ1-4, with D possibly TRBD1 on 5 matching bases. Germline lookup yields CDR1 SGHRS and CDR2 YFSETQ. The length of the CDR3 is 17 residues. The V and J ends lost 4 bases and 0 bases respectively, with 16 bases between them. CDR3 amino acids: CASSRRGELATNEKLFF. CDR3 nucleotide sequence: TGCGCCAGCAGCCGCCGGGGGGAACTTGCAACTAATGAAAAACTGTTTTTT.

This sequence joins TRBV12-5 and TRBJ2-2; tentatively, D is TRBD2 (6 bases). Between the trimmed V and J ends, which lost 2 bases and 4 bases, there was a span of 14 bases. The CDR3 runs 16 residues. Germline loops: CDR1 LGHNT, CDR2 FRNRAP. CDR3 protein: CASGLLGTEVTGELFF. CDR3 sequence (DNA): TGTGCTAGTGGTTTGCTCGGGACTGAGGTCACCGGGGAGCTGTTTTTT.

The chain combines TRBV29-1 with TRBJ1-2; 9 bases line up with TRBD1. Germline V lookup: CDR1 SQVTM, CDR2 ANQGSEA. This CDR3 spans 15 amino acids. With 8 bases clipped from V and 1 base from J, the junction kept 11 bases outside the gene matches. The CDR3 here is CSIRSQGAGNYGYTF. CDR3 DNA: TGCAGCATTAGATCACAGGGGGCCGGTAACTATGGCTACACCTTC.

The chain couples TRBV14 to TRBJ1-2, with a tentative D call TRBD1 (5 bases). CDR3 length: 16 amino acids. The V end was cut by 4 bases, the J end by 3 bases, with 18 bases between. Germline values: CDR1 SGHDN, CDR2 FVKESK. The CDR3 coding sequence is TGTGCCAGCAGCCGCCGGGGACTCTCAGAGGACTATGGCTACACCTTC. Amino acid sequence: CASSRRGLSEDYGYTF.

The chain combines TRBV28 with TRBJ2-1; a possible D gene is TRBD2 (5 bases). There are 17 residues in the CDR3. CDR1 and CDR2 from the germline V gene are MDHEN and SYDVKM. With 1 base removed from V and 0 bases from J, the gap between germline ends came to 13 bases. As DNA, the CDR3 is TGTGCCAGCAGTTTATCCCCGAGCGGCTCCTCCTACAATGAGCAGTTCTTC. Its translation: CASSLSPSGSSYNEQFF.

The gene calls are TRBV19 and TRBJ1-2; TRBD1 is a possible D gene (5 bases). The germline V gene has CDR1 LNHDA and CDR2 SQIVND (reference sequence). Deletions cut 4 bases from V and 1 base from J, with 19 bases between. There are 17 residues in the CDR3. DNA of the CDR3: TGTGCCAGTAGTAGGACAACCACCGGGGGAGGTAACTATGGCTACACCTTC. Amino acid sequence: CASSRTTTGGGNYGYTF.

Concerning this clone itself: The junction departs from germline at one end; a sequencing error may be responsible. This sequence joins TRBV6-2 or TRBV6-3 and TRBJ2-7, with a tentative D call TRBD2 (6 bases). The CDR3 totals 13 residues. Per germline, CDR1 MNHEY and CDR2 SVGEGT. The CDR3 DNA follows: TGTACCAGCAGTTACATACTGCTAGCGAAGCAGTACTTC. It specifies CTSSYILLAKQYF.

The chain joins TRBV15 to TRBJ1-2; 8 nucleotides match TRBD1. From germline, CDR1 is LNHNV and CDR2 YYDKDF (reference sequence). V trimming: 5 bases; J trimming: 1 base; junction bases outside the gene matches: 3. The CDR3 runs to 14 residues. CDR3 nucleotide sequence: TGTGCCACCAGCGAGGACAGGGTTAACTATGGCTACACCTTC. It translates to CATSEDRVNYGYTF.

The chain combines TRBV5-1 with TRBJ1-3; tentative D call: TRBD1 (6 bases). This CDR3 spans 15 amino acids. The V and J ends lost 4 bases and 2 bases respectively, with 13 bases between them. Germline-derived CDR1 and CDR2 are SGHRS and YFSETQ. The CDR3 DNA is TGCGCCAGCAGCACCGAACAGGGAACTGGAAACACCATATATTTT. This gives the protein CASSTEQGTGNTIYF.

This chain connects TRBV28 to TRBJ2-7; 11 bases are shared with TRBD2. The CDR3 sequence is 15 residues long. Germline V lookup: CDR1 MDHEN, CDR2 SYDVKM. Losses at the gene ends were 11 bases for V and 4 bases for J; bases not matched to a gene: 13. The CDR3 nucleotides are TGTGCCGGCTCTAGCGGGGGGCCCTCGAGGTACGAGCAGTACTTC. Translating it yields CAGSSGGPSRYEQYF.

The chain employs TRBV25-1 and TRBJ2-7, with D possibly matching TRBD1 (6 bases). V was trimmed by 3 bases and J by 0 bases, leaving 12 bases between them. From germline, CDR1 is MGHDK and CDR2 SYGVNS. The CDR3 runs 15 residues. As DNA, the CDR3 is TGTGCCAGCAGTGAGACAGGACCGTCCTCCTACGAGCAGTACTTC. Translated: CASSETGPSSYEQYF.

The rearrangement links TRBV2 to TRBJ2-7; perhaps TRBD1 as D (6 bases). This CDR3 is built from 16 residues. The V gene's germline CDR1 is SNHLY and CDR2 FYNNEI. V lost 2 bases and J 0 bases, leaving 14 bases between the germline ends. CDR3 region: CASSERGRGSSYEQYF. The CDR3 nucleotides read TGTGCCAGCAGTGAACGGGGCAGGGGAAGCTCCTACGAGCAGTACTTC.

The chain carries TRBV7-2 and TRBJ1-3; a weak D match, TRBD1 (5 bases). CDR3 length: 18 residues. Germline assignment: CDR1 SGHTA and CDR2 FQGNSA. V lost 1 base and J lost 0, with 16 bases in between. The CDR3 loop reads CASSLVNWGHSSGNTIYF. The CDR3 coding sequence is TGTGCCAGCAGCTTAGTGAACTGGGGCCACAGCTCTGGAAACACCATATATTTT.

The chain employs TRBV9 and TRBJ2-3; tentatively, D is TRBD2 (5 bases). The CDR3 loop spans 15 amino acids. The V gene lost 0 bases and the J gene lost 4 bases, with 12 bases spanning the gap. Germline CDR1 SGDLS, CDR2 YYNGEE. CDR3 in amino acids: CASSVDPGLSDTQYF. The DNA of the CDR3 is TGTGCCAGCAGCGTAGACCCAGGACTGTCAGATACGCAGTATTTT.

V gene TRBV4-2 combines with J gene TRBJ2-1; TRBD1 aligns across 7 bases. V trimming: 4 bases; J trimming: 6 bases; junction bases outside the gene matches: 3. CDR3 length: 13 residues. Germline CDR1 and CDR2: LGHNA and YNFKEQ. The CDR3 sequence is CASSRTGGNEQFF. CDR3 sequence (DNA): TGTGCCAGCAGCCGGACAGGCGGCAATGAGCAGTTCTTC.

The chain has TRBV9 and TRBJ1-4; TRBD1 agrees at 12 bases. The CDR3 loop spans 17 amino acids. Germline CDR1 SGDLS, CDR2 YYNGEE. V gave up 2 bases and J gave up 1 base; unmatched junction bases: 3. The CDR3 bases are TGTGCCAGCAGCGTGGGACAGGGGGCTGGAACTAATGAAAAACTGTTTTTT. This translates into CASSVGQGAGTNEKLFF.

V gene TRBV5-8 combines with J gene TRBJ2-1, with TRBD2 matching 9 bases. V was clipped by 4 bases and J by 4 bases; unmatched bases: 3. Germline CDR1 reads SGHTS; CDR2 reads YDEGEE. The CDR3 spans 14 residues. CDR3 bases: TGTGCCAGCAGCGGGGGACTAGCTTACAATGAGCAGTTCTTC. This translates into CASSGGLAYNEQFF.

The chain is built from TRBV2 and TRBJ2-5; unclear D gene. Germline V gene sequence: CDR1 SNHLY, CDR2 FYNNEI. Trimming removed 7 bases from V and 2 bases from J, with 8 bases in between. This CDR3 is 12 amino acids long. In DNA form, the CDR3 reads TGTGCCAGCAAGCAGGAACAAGAGACCCAGTACTTC. Translation gives CASKQEQETQYF. Based on the CDR3 plus reference TRBV2 and TRBJ2-5, the full variable domain is EPEVTQTPSHQVTQMGQEVILRCVPISNHLYFYWYRQILGQKVEFLVSFYNNEISEKSEIFDDQFSVERPDGSNFTLKIRSTKLEDSAMYFCASKQEQETQYFGPGTRLLVL.

The chain recombines TRBV29-1 with TRBJ2-2, with D tentatively TRBD2 (5 bases). Per the germline V gene, CDR1 is SQVTM and CDR2 is ANQGSEA. This CDR3 has 14 amino acids. V shed 5 bases and J shed 2 bases, with 12 bases lying between them. The CDR3 nucleotides are TGCAGCGTTCCCCGGGATTTCAACACCGGGGAGCTGTTTTTT. Its protein product is CSVPRDFNTGELFF.

The table lists this clone with a count of one. CDR3 sequence: CASSDGTGGRSGNTIYF. The CDR3 DNA sequence: TGTGCCAGCAGCGATGGGACAGGGGGCCGTTCTGGAAACACCATATATTTT. This sequence joins TRBV27 and TRBJ1-3; 12 nucleotides align to TRBD1. J lost 1 base, V lost 6 bases, and 7 bases had no gene match. CDR3 size: 17 residues. Per the germline V gene, CDR1 is MNHEY and CDR2 is SMNVEV (reference sequence).

The rearrangement links TRBV7-2 to TRBJ1-2; no clear D. V was shortened by 1 base and J by 1 base, with 7 bases between the two germline ends. This CDR3 is built from 14 residues. Germline V CDR1 and CDR2: SGHTA, FQGNSA. This chain's CDR3 is CASSLVGRNYGYTF. The CDR3 DNA sequence: TGTGCCAGCAGCTTAGTTGGGCGTAACTATGGCTACACCTTC.